The T cell receptor (beta chain) described here comes from a study of beta chain features in type 1 diabetes (dated by TCRdb to the late 2010s). General notes on the study: No differences in mean age, gender distribution, total cell number or subset yield were found between patients and healthy donors. Across all samples, some 110,000,000 sorted cells were examined, and cell number per subset correlated strongly with RNA yield. The study compared the TCRB repertoires of sorted circulating CD4+ T cell subsets in recently diagnosed type 1 diabetes patients with those in matched healthy donors. Naive and central memory subsets were obtained from all 28 donors, but regulatory and stem cell-like memory subsets were isolated from only 8 patients and roughly 8 healthy donors.

Points the paper makes about the study in general: In all four CD4+ subsets, TCRB CDR3 length was moderately but significantly shorter in type 1 diabetes patients. Because small numbers of individuals were included in the HLA sub-analyses, any influence of HLA type on TCRB rearrangement was left unresolved. Shorter templates might have been favored by PCR, but patient and control samples were amplified and corrected together, so both groups would have been affected equally by any skew. Patients with type 1 diabetes made fewer insertions and deleted more nucleotides at VDJ recombination sites, implying thymic rearrangement abnormalities. Naive, central memory and regulatory TCRB repertoires appeared to be more similar among patients than among healthy donors. Because cDNA rather than genomic DNA was sequenced, highly expressing activated cells could have been over-represented, although no difference in activation and CD3 levels was found between groups.

This clone was observed a few times. The target of this receptor is not known. Per-nucleotide qualities are absent, and no much larger clonotype sits a single base away. From each donor, a single peripheral blood sample of approximately 120 mL on average was drawn into heparinised tubes. Using a panel that included CD45RO, CCR7, CD25, CD127, CD95 and CD27, naive, central memory, regulatory and stem cell-like memory CD4+ T cells were sorted on a BD FACSAria II. Every sorted population had a purity above 95%. PBMCs were isolated immediately by Lymphoprep density gradient centrifugation and stained directly without culture. Samples were stained and sorted in pairs, with one healthy donor and one patient per experiment, so that batch effects were minimized. CDR1 and CDR2 were assigned from the germline V gene as MDHEN and SYDVKM. Trimming takes 2 bases from V and 1 base from J, and the germline ends sit 16 bases apart. Counted from cysteine to phenylalanine, this CDR3 has 17 amino acids. Just the 51-base CDR3 DNA is kept, in frame starting at base 1.

The entire amount of isolated RNA was reverse transcribed using the High Capacity cDNA Reverse Transcription Kit, so the sequenced TCRB transcripts were expressed ones. Deep immunoSEQ sequencing was performed on naive, central memory and regulatory T cell samples, with an average of roughly 3.5 million total reads per sample. Sorted cells were lysed in RLT buffer, and RNA was extracted using DNase-treated RNeasy Micro or Mini kits according to cell number. Each cell subset was processed separately to prevent cross-contamination, with patient and healthy donor samples processed together. TCRB sequences were amplified from cDNA with the immunoSEQ multiplex PCR, producing 87-bp fragments spanning the CDR3 region. Sequencing of the amplicons was done on the Illumina HiSeq platform. The original methods were these. PCR bias was corrected computationally using synthetic template baselines, and reads within Hamming distance 2 were collapsed, with unmergeable singletons discarded. Reads were aligned against IMGT so that V, D and J genes, CDR3 length and insertions or deletions at six rearrangement sites could be assigned. Within each subset, clonotype counts were normalized to sorted cell number, and only after that were true diversity and Gini coefficients computed with the tcR R package. The overlap coefficient, calculated on TCRB nucleotide sequences, was used to quantify repertoire sharing. Out-of-frame TCRB sequences from naive cells were analyzed to stand in for the pre-selection repertoire. The table comes from immuneACCESS by way of TCRdb, which keeps in-frame sequences with V and J called. Part of the clones is missing from these tables; in studies checked, under half for an unresolved V gene and the rest for unknown reasons. V and J calls and clone size come straight from that table; D and trimming were deduced from the DNA. The sample table contains about 230,000 clones; only one count was recorded for 16% of them. Roughly 0.08% of the sample lies in the top ten.

The sample comprised naive CD4+ T cells from blood. The cell subset or site label of this sample denotes: true naive CD4+ T cells. Recombination linked TRBV28 to TRBJ2-3, with a weak D call of TRBD1 (5 bases match). The TCR sequence derives from a man aged 25 to 40 with type 1 diabetes. The CDR3 reads as follows: CASSLPYSTVRTDTQYF. The bases are TGTGCCAGCAGTTTACCCTACTCGACAGTCCGCACAGATACGCAGTATTTT.